This T cell receptor (beta chain) was captured in a study of lymphopenia after photon versus proton radiotherapy. Notes on the study in general: Survival link was tested only in deceased patients; proton benefit remains a possibility. Post-nadir diversity loss with photons came from oligoclonal expansion, particularly CD8+ Temra cells. In patients who died, overall survival fell as post-nadir TCR diversity dropped more.

Repertoires were generated with immunoSEQ multiplex PCR, while TCRdb's copy carries only in-frame clones and drops some. The data hold 28,000 or so clones, with more than 80% observed a single time. Germline values: CDR1 MGHRA, CDR2 YSYEKL. The CDR3 length is 15 residues. Trimming removed 1 base from V and 2 bases from J, with 12 bases in between. About this clone: Its antigen is still unknown.

The material sequenced was peripheral blood, taken from a patient treated with photon-based radiotherapy. The receptor's source is a man aged 25 to 40 with gastric cancer. The chain carries TRBV4-1 and TRBJ2-7; TRBD2 is a possible D gene (6 bases). The CDR3 region is CASSQGGLDPYEQYF. The CDR3 coding sequence is TGCGCCAGCAGCCAAGGGGGACTCGATCCCTACGAGCAGTACTTC.